What follows are 4 T cell receptor beta chains derived from one specimen sequenced in a study of regulatory T cells in long-lasting Graves disease. Sample time point: persistent/refractory GD, antithyroid drugs over 5 years with positive TRAb. Extracted RNA from PBMCs served as the source of the TCR library. To make TCR beta libraries, researchers used iRepertoire HTBI primers and Arm-PCR of CDR3 regions. Using its own MiXCR run on the multiplex PCR reads, TCRdb lists one record per CDR3 protein. The sample holds 350,000 to 450,000 distinct CDR3 sequences, 21% seen once. This specimen consisted of peripheral blood mononuclear cells (PBMCs), obtained when the disease was refractory, from a patient treated with antithyroid drugs. These receptors all come from a female donor with Graves disease.

The chain has TRBV15 and TRBJ1-1; D ambiguous. V was cut by 0 bases and J by 0 bases, with 2 bases left in between. CDR1 and CDR2 from the germline V gene are LNHNV and YYDKDF (reference sequence). CDR3 length: 13 residues. The CDR3 spells CATSRDLNTEAFF. CDR3 sequence (DNA): TGTGCCACCAGCAGAGATTTGAACACTGAAGCTTTCTTT.

Only a few counts were recorded for this clonotype. CDR3 sequence reads: CASRPGHSRSYEQYF. Written as DNA, the CDR3 is TGTGCCAGCAGGCCTGGACACAGCCGCTCCTACGAGCAGTACTTC. V usage is TRBV7-9 and J usage is TRBJ2-7; D is possibly TRBD1 (5 bases). Deletions cut 6 bases from V and 0 bases from J, with 15 bases between. Germline CDR1 reads SEHNR; CDR2 reads FQNEAQ (reference sequence). The CDR3 extends over 15 amino acids.

This clonotype was counted many times. The rearrangement links TRBV11-3 to TRBJ2-5; 9 nucleotides line up with TRBD2. Germline V gives CDR1 SGHNT, CDR2 YENEEA. Unmatched junction bases numbered 10, after V lost 6 bases and J lost 5 bases. The CDR3 totals 15 residues. The CDR3 DNA sequence: TGTGCCAGCAGTTATCAGGGACTAGCTGGGGAGACCCAGTACTTC. This encodes CASSYQGLAGETQYF.

This chain uses TRBV20-1 with TRBJ1-1; D not resolved. Germline assignment: CDR1 DFQATT and CDR2 SNEGSKA (reference sequence). The CDR3 totals 18 residues. The V gene lost 1 base and the J gene lost 0 bases, with 21 bases spanning the gap. CDR3 nucleotides: TGCAGTGCTAGAGGGAGACGGACTACTCTTGCCATGAACACTGAAGCTTTCTTT. Protein product: CSARGRRTTLAMNTEAFF.